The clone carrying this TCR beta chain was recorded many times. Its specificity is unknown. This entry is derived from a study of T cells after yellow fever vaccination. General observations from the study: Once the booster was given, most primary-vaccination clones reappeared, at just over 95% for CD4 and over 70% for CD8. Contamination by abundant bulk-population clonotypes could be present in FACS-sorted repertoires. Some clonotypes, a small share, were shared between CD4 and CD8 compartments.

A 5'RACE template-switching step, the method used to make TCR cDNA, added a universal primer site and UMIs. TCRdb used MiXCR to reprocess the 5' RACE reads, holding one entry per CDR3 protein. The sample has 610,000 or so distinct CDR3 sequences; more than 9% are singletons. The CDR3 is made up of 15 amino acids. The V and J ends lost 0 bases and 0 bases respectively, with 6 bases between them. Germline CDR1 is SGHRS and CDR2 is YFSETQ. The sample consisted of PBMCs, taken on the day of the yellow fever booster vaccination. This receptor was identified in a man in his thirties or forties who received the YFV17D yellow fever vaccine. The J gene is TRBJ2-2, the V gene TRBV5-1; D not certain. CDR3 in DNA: TGCGCCAGCAGCTTGGCCACCCCGAACACCGGGGAGCTGTTTTTT. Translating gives CASSLATPNTGELFF.